The 20 T cell receptor beta chains given below trace back to one sample, sequenced in a study of blood T cell repertoires in COVID-19. The table came from immunoSEQ multiplex PCR; TCRdb's copy has only in-frame clones and leaves some out. The sample has approximately 130,000 clones, approximately 90% seen once. The sample taken for sequencing was peripheral blood. The receptor source for this set is a man in his fifties with acute or convalescent COVID-19.

The chain is built from TRBV9 and TRBJ1-6, with TRBD1 as a possible D gene (5 bases). Germline CDR1 reads SGDLS; CDR2 reads YYNGEE. The V gene lost 2 bases and the J gene lost 7 bases, with 10 bases spanning the gap. This CDR3 region has 14 residues. The CDR3 DNA sequence: TGTGCCAGCAGCGTGGGGCGTGAAAATTCACCCCTCCACTTT. Amino acid sequence: CASSVGRENSPLHF.

The chain carries TRBV24-1 and TRBJ1-1, with D perhaps TRBD1 (5 bases). Germline values: CDR1 KGHDR, CDR2 SFDVKD. This CDR3 region has 14 residues. V was pared by 4 bases and J by 1 base, with 9 bases between. The CDR3 region is CATSEVRENTEAFF. The CDR3 nucleotides are TGTGCCACCAGTGAGGTCAGGGAGAACACTGAAGCTTTCTTT.

V is TRBV6-5 and J is TRBJ1-5; tentative D call: TRBD1 (5 bases). Germline assignment: CDR1 MNHEY and CDR2 SVGAGI. This CDR3 is 14 amino acids long. Trimming removed 6 bases from V and 5 bases from J, with 14 bases in between. The CDR3 protein is CASSHIKGHQPQHF. The CDR3 DNA is TGTGCCAGCAGCCACATTAAGGGGCATCAGCCCCAGCATTTT.

The chain is built from TRBV29-1 and TRBJ1-5, with 10 bases lining up with TRBD1. The CDR3 loop spans 15 amino acids. Germline CDR1 SQVTM, CDR2 ANQGSEA. The J segment lost 4 bases and the V segment lost 6 bases, leaving 9 bases of the junction unmatched. For the CDR3, the DNA is TGCAGCGTCCTCCAGAGGACAGGGGGTAATCAGCCCCAGCATTTT. As protein: CSVLQRTGGNQPQHF.

J is TRBJ2-3 and V is TRBV11-2, with 7 bases fitting TRBD2. With V trimmed by 4 bases and J by 5 bases, 15 bases remained unmatched. The CDR3 loop spans 17 amino acids. Per germline, CDR1 SGHAT and CDR2 FQNNGV. This chain's CDR3 is CASSSPGGEWYGDTQYF. The CDR3 nucleotides are TGTGCCAGCAGCTCCCCTGGGGGGGAGTGGTACGGAGATACGCAGTATTTT.

There are a few counts of this clone. The rearrangement joins TRBV5-5 to TRBJ2-7; 7 nucleotides agree with TRBD2. The V gene's germline CDR1 is SGHKS and CDR2 YYEKEE (reference sequence). The length of the CDR3 is 15 residues. V lost 4 bases and J lost 7; bases outside the gene matches: 14. The DNA for the CDR3 is TGTGCCAGCAGCGTTCTCGGGACCCTCGGGGGGGAGCAGTACTTC. Translation: CASSVLGTLGGEQYF.

The chain joins TRBV30 to TRBJ1-1, with D possibly being TRBD1 (5 bases). The ends were cut back, 1 base at V and 1 base at J, with 10 bases in the middle. The CDR3 has 14 amino acids. Looked up from germline, CDR1 is GTSNPN and CDR2 is SVGIG (reference sequence). The CDR3 loop is CAWSGRGENTEAFF. CDR3 bases: TGTGCCTGGAGTGGACGGGGGGAGAACACTGAAGCTTTCTTT.

This chain uses TRBV5-4 with TRBJ1-1; tentative D call: TRBD1 (6 bases). The germline V gene encodes CDR1 SGHNT and CDR2 YYREEE (reference sequence). The germline V and J ends were trimmed by 0 bases and 4 bases, with 10 bases remaining between them. This CDR3 has 14 residues. The DNA of the CDR3 is TGTGCCAGCAGCTTGGGACAGGTTACCACTGAAGCTTTCTTT. It is translated as CASSLGQVTTEAFF.

The chain recombines TRBV7-9 with TRBJ2-5; weak D call: TRBD1 (5 bases). CDR3 length: 17 amino acids. Germline loops: CDR1 SEHNR, CDR2 FQNEAQ (reference sequence). Trimming removed 0 bases from V and 2 bases from J, with 16 bases in between. CDR3 in amino acids: CASSLAGQGKAQETQYF. CDR3 sequence (DNA): TGTGCCAGCAGCTTAGCGGGGCAGGGAAAGGCGCAAGAGACCCAGTACTTC.

This sequence joins TRBV27 and TRBJ2-7; TRBD1 matches 7 bases. The V gene end was trimmed by 2 bases and the J gene end by 2 bases; junction bases not matched to a gene: 9. Germline CDR1 and CDR2: MNHEY and SMNVEV (reference sequence). CDR3 length: 16 residues. For the CDR3, the DNA is TGTGCCAGCAGTTTAGTCACAGGGGTTGGTACCTACGAGCAGTACTTC. Its translation: CASSLVTGVGTYEQYF.

A single count supports this clone. The rearrangement links TRBV18 to TRBJ2-7; 9 bases match TRBD2. Germline CDR1 and CDR2: KGHSH and LQKENI. V lost 4 bases, J lost 5 bases, and 6 bases stayed unmatched. This CDR3 spans 14 amino acids. CDR3 nucleotides: TGTGCCAGCTCACTAGATAGCGGGAGCCACGAGCAGTACTTC. Amino acids: CASSLDSGSHEQYF.

Written as DNA, the CDR3 is TGCGCCAGCAGTTATGAACCGGGACAGGGTATCTACGAGCAGTACTTC. Its protein product is CASSYEPGQGIYEQYF. The chain is built from TRBV5-1 and TRBJ2-7, with TRBD1 matching over 9 bases. Trimming took 5 bases from V and 3 from J; bases not matched to a gene: 12. This CDR3 region has 16 residues. Per the germline V gene, CDR1 is SGHRS and CDR2 is YFSETQ.

The J gene is TRBJ2-1, the V gene TRBV7-9; 7 positions agree with TRBD2. CDR1 is SEHNR and CDR2 is FQNEAQ in the germline V gene (reference sequence). The CDR3 sequence is 12 residues long. Trimming cost V 7 bases and J 5 bases; bases outside gene matches: 2. The CDR3 loop is CASTTSDNEQFF. The CDR3 DNA follows: TGTGCCAGCACCACTAGCGACAATGAGCAGTTCTTC.

V and J are TRBV29-1 and TRBJ1-1, with 9 bases matching TRBD1. The junction had 11 bases not matched to a gene; V was cut back by 1 base and J by 8 bases. This CDR3 has 15 residues. CDR1 and CDR2 from the germline V gene are SQVTM and ANQGSEA. The CDR3 DNA sequence: TGCAGCGTTGAAGGGGTCTACAGGGGGCTAGTAGAAGCTTTCTTT. Its translation: CSVEGVYRGLVEAFF.

The chain has TRBV5-4 and TRBJ1-3; 7 bases align to TRBD1. Per germline, CDR1 SGHNT and CDR2 YYREEE (reference sequence). Germline trimming cut 3 bases from V and 0 bases from J; bases unmatched to any gene: 6. CDR3 length: 16 amino acids. CDR3 in amino acids: CASSSPGQDSGNTIYF. The CDR3 nucleotides read TGTGCCAGCAGCTCCCCAGGACAGGACTCTGGAAACACCATATATTTT.

V gene TRBV14 combines with J gene TRBJ1-1; the D is unclear. The CDR3 is made up of 13 amino acids. The germline V gene has CDR1 SGHDN and CDR2 FVKESK. V lost 5 bases, J lost 2 bases, and 9 bases lay in between. CDR3 in amino acids: CASSGHLNTEAFF. DNA for the CDR3: TGTGCCAGCAGCGGGCATCTCAACACTGAAGCTTTCTTT.

CDR3 in DNA: TGTGCCAGCAGTGACCCGGAGGGCCACGGGGAGCTGTTTTTT. Amino acid sequence: CASSDPEGHGELFF. The V call is TRBV6-1, the J call TRBJ2-2, with D possibly matching TRBD2 (6 bases). This CDR3 has 14 amino acids. Trimming stripped 3 bases from V and 7 bases from J, with 12 bases between. Germline V CDR1 and CDR2: MNHNS, SASEGT.

This chain links TRBV30 with TRBJ1-5; D uncertain. V dropped 0 bases and J dropped 3 bases, with 9 bases sitting between them. From germline, CDR1 is GTSNPN and CDR2 SVGIG (reference sequence). The CDR3 sequence is 14 residues long. The CDR3 nucleotides read TGTGCCTGGAGTGTACCACAGTACAATCAGCCCCAGCATTTT. Translating it yields CAWSVPQYNQPQHF.

This clone was picked up one time. The chain is built from TRBV29-1 and TRBJ2-2; 11 bases are shared with TRBD2. Germline-derived CDR1 and CDR2 are SQVTM and ANQGSEA. V shed 7 bases and J 5 bases; nucleotides not matched to a gene: 6. CDR3 length equals 14 residues. CDR3 bases: TGCAGCGCCACTAGCGGGAGTCTGACCGGGGAGCTGTTTTTT. Translated, it gives CSATSGSLTGELFF.

This clone was seen a single time. The rearrangement joins TRBV5-6 to TRBJ1-1, with TRBD1 matching 10 bases. Trimming cost V 5 bases and J 8 bases; bases outside gene matches: 15. Germline CDR1 and CDR2: SGHDT and YYEEEE. This CDR3 has 16 residues. The CDR3 region is CASSPDRGYGGKEAFF. DNA for the CDR3: TGTGCCAGCAGTCCGGACAGGGGGTACGGAGGTAAGGAAGCTTTCTTT.